Included here is one T cell receptor beta chain sequence, with context. Its antigen remains unknown. This specimen comes from a study of T cell responses to AZD1222 COVID-19 vaccine. Generated by immunoSEQ multiplex PCR, the TCRdb table keeps only in-frame clones and is missing some. The sample lists around 95,000 clones; 88% were seen once. Study results and caveats: There were vaccine-associated CD4 TCRs across spike, dominant at 160-218 and 743-854. Close to half of spike-specific TCRs reportedly recognize unmutated variant regions.

V was cut by 6 bases and J by 0 bases, with 11 bases left in between. CDR1 is LNHNV and CDR2 is YYDKDF in the germline V gene (reference sequence). The CDR3 has 14 residues. The sequence came from an adult in good health. The starting material was peripheral blood, obtained on day 0 of AZD1222 vaccination. The chain has TRBV15 and TRBJ1-2; no clear D. Written as DNA, the CDR3 is TGTGCCACCAGTAGTAAAGAAGCTAACTATGGCTACACCTTC. Translated, it gives CATSSKEANYGYTF.